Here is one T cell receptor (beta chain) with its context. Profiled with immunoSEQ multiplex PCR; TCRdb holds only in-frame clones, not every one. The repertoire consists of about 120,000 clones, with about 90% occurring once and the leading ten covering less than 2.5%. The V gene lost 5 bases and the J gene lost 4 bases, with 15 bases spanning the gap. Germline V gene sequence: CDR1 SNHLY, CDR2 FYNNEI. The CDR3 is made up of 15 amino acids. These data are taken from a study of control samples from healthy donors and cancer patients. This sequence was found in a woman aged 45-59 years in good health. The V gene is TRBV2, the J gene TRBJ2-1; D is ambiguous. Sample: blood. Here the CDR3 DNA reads TGTGCCAGCAGTCGACTCGACGGTATTTACAATGAGCAGTTCTTC. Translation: CASSRLDGIYNEQFF.